Each of the 9 T cell receptor beta chains below was sequenced from the same sample in a study of CD8 T cells in ankylosing spondylitis. TCRdb re-called the 5' RACE reads through MiXCR, storing one row per CDR3 protein. The sample carries roughly 180,000 distinct CDR3 sequences, over 10% recorded once. The sequencing input was blood, either unsorted or a sorted T cell fraction (not recorded which). The source is a female donor with ankylosing spondylitis or in good health (not recorded which).

This clonotype was picked up a small number of times. The rearrangement links TRBV20-1 to TRBJ2-3; D gene uncertain. Looked up from germline, CDR1 is DFQATT and CDR2 is SNEGSKA (reference sequence). The CDR3 contains 13 residues. The germline V and J ends were trimmed by 6 bases and 3 bases, with 13 bases remaining between them. The CDR3 DNA follows: TGCAGTGCACGGCATAGCCCGACAGATACGCAGTATTTT. Translating it yields CSARHSPTDTQYF.

This clonotype was seen repeatedly, ten times or more. This chain links TRBV11-2 with TRBJ2-1, with 7 bases lining up with TRBD2. J gave up 0 bases and V 1 base, and 0 bases lay outside the gene matches. The germline V gene encodes CDR1 SGHAT and CDR2 FQNNGV. This CDR3 is 15 amino acids long. The CDR3 protein is CASSLGTSSYNEQFF. The CDR3 DNA follows: TGTGCCAGCAGCTTAGGGACTAGCTCCTACAATGAGCAGTTCTTC.

This clonotype was recorded at least ten times. The CDR3 DNA sequence: TGCGCCAGCAGCCAGTGTCTAGATCAGTACTTC. This translates into CASSQCLDQYF. The V and J genes are TRBV4-3 and TRBJ2-4; no firm D call. Trimming took 3 bases from V and 12 from J, leaving 9 bases between them. This CDR3 comprises 11 residues. Germline assignment: CDR1 LGHNA and CDR2 YSLEER.

V and J are TRBV5-5 and TRBJ2-7; TRBD2 matches 7 bases. CDR1 is SGHKS, CDR2 YYEKEE, per germline (reference sequence). The length of the CDR3 is 15 residues. V trimming: 2 bases; J trimming: 3 bases; junction bases outside the gene matches: 8. The CDR3 region is CASSFGPSSGYEQYF. CDR3 DNA: TGTGCCAGCAGCTTCGGCCCCTCTAGCGGCTACGAGCAGTACTTC.

This clonotype was recorded a few times. J is TRBJ2-7 and V is TRBV20-1, with 8 bases that match TRBD2. The CDR3 is made up of 16 amino acids. Unmatched junction bases numbered 18, after V lost 6 bases and J lost 5 bases. Germline lookup yields CDR1 DFQATT and CDR2 SNEGSKA (reference sequence). CDR3 DNA: TGCAGTGCCTCTCTCCCCCCCGGGACTAGTCGGAACGAGCAGTACTTC. Encoded protein: CSASLPPGTSRNEQYF.

The chain couples TRBV5-5 to TRBJ2-3; D gene uncertain. There are 14 residues in the CDR3. CDR1 is SGHKS and CDR2 is YYEKEE in the germline V gene (reference sequence). V was trimmed by 4 bases and J by 1 base, leaving 10 bases between them. The CDR3 DNA sequence: TGTGCCAGCAGCCCTCAGGACCGCACAGATACGCAGTATTTT. Amino acid sequence: CASSPQDRTDTQYF.

The V call is TRBV4-2, the J call TRBJ2-1, with a weak D call TRBD1 (6 bases). Germline loops: CDR1 LGHNA, CDR2 YNFKEQ. The CDR3 loop spans 18 amino acids. Between the trimmed V and J ends, which lost 0 bases and 9 bases, there was a span of 24 bases. The CDR3 sequence: CASSQDLGAGRRSGEQFF. In DNA, the CDR3 is TGTGCCAGCAGCCAAGATTTGGGGGCAGGTCGGAGGTCGGGTGAGCAGTTCTTC.

This chain uses TRBV10-3 with TRBJ2-1; D is unclear. CDR3 length: 15 amino acids. The ends were cut back, 5 bases at V and 4 bases at J, with 15 bases in the middle. CDR1 is ENHRY and CDR2 is SYGVKD in the germline V gene. The CDR3 loop is CAISSQLAEYNEQFF. DNA for the CDR3: TGTGCCATCAGTTCTCAGTTAGCCGAGTACAATGAGCAGTTCTTC.

This chain uses TRBV12-3 or TRBV12-4 with TRBJ1-4, with D unresolved. This CDR3 is built from 14 residues. V was shortened by 6 bases and J by 4 bases, with 12 bases between the two germline ends. This CDR3 reads CASRTSESNEKLFF. CDR3 coding DNA: TGTGCCAGCAGAACCTCGGAGAGTAATGAAAAACTGTTTTTT.